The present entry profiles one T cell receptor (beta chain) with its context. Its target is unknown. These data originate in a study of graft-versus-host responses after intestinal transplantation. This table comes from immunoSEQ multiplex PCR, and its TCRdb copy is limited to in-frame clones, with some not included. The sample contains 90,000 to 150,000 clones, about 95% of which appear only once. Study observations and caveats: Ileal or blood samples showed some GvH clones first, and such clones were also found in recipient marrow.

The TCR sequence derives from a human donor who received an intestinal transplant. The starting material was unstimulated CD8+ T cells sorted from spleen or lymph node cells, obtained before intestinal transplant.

DNA of the CDR3: TGTGCCAGCAGCTTCGAAGTAGCGGGATGGTCTAGCACAGATACGCAGTATTTT. It translates to CASSFEVAGWSSTDTQYF. The genes are TRBV7-9 and TRBJ2-3; 8 positions agree with TRBD2. V trimming: 3 bases; J trimming: 0 bases; junction bases outside the gene matches: 11. Germline CDR1 and CDR2: SEHNR and FQNEAQ (reference sequence). The CDR3 is 18 amino acids.